The 5 T cell receptor beta chains below were found in one sample sequenced in a study of blood T cell repertoires in COVID-19. Assay used: immunoSEQ multiplex PCR; TCRdb lists only in-frame clones, some missing. The sample lists under 400,000 clones, approximately 89% occurring once. Material for sequencing was peripheral blood. The receptors here all came from a woman aged 55-69 years with COVID-19, enrolled during active disease.

This clone was found once. The chain links TRBV7-3 to TRBJ2-7; 7 bases map to TRBD1. Germline CDR1 and CDR2: SGHTA and FQGTGA. Trimming cost V 3 bases and J 3 bases; bases outside gene matches: 8. This CDR3 contains 15 residues. The DNA for the CDR3 is TGTGCCAGCAGCTTCCACGGGACAGAGAGCTACGAGCAGTACTTC. This codes for CASSFHGTESYEQYF.

The rearrangement joins TRBV6-1 to TRBJ1-1, with D maybe TRBD1 (6 bases). This CDR3 region has 15 residues. Trimming took 2 bases from V and 6 from J, leaving 16 bases between them. The germline V gene encodes CDR1 MNHNS and CDR2 SASEGT. CDR3 in amino acids: CASSERVAGVAEAFF. CDR3 coding DNA: TGTGCCAGCAGTGAAAGGGTGGCAGGGGTGGCTGAAGCTTTCTTT.

The V gene is TRBV29-1, the J gene TRBJ2-7, with D perhaps matching TRBD1 (5 bases). In germline, CDR1 is SQVTM, CDR2 ANQGSEA. This CDR3 has 14 residues. V lost 3 bases to trimming and J lost 1 base, with 13 bases between them. CDR3 residues: CSVEDAKGSYEQYF. The CDR3 region has the DNA TGCAGCGTTGAGGACGCAAAGGGGTCCTACGAGCAGTACTTC.

The V and J genes are TRBV5-4 and TRBJ2-7; 8 bases agree with TRBD2. Germline V lookup: CDR1 SGHNT, CDR2 YYREEE (reference sequence). The CDR3 loop spans 17 amino acids. V shed 2 bases and J 2 bases; nucleotides not matched to a gene: 12. In DNA, the CDR3 is TGTGCCAGCAGCTTTCAGCTAGCGGGCGCGCAGCCCTACGAGCAGTACTTC. Translation gives CASSFQLAGAQPYEQYF. Variable domain in full (rest from reference TRBV5-4 and TRBJ2-7): ETGVTQSPTHLIKTRGQQVTLRCSSQSGHNTVSWYQQALGQGPQFIFQYYREEENGRGNFPPRFSGLQFPNYSSELNVNALELDDSALYLCASSFQLAGAQPYEQYFGPGTRLTVT.

This chain links TRBV18 with TRBJ1-2; tentatively, D is TRBD1 (5 bases). The germline gives CDR1 KGHSH, CDR2 LQKENI. This CDR3 contains 15 residues. V lost 0 bases to trimming and J lost 4 bases, with 12 bases between them. For the CDR3, the DNA is TGTGCCAGCTCACCACCGGGCAGGGCGGCCTATGGCTACACCTTC. Protein: CASSPPGRAAYGYTF.